These 6 T cell receptor beta chains came from one sample sequenced in a study of Ad26.COV2.S vaccination and SARS-CoV-2 variants. Treatment in this sample: roughly 19 received Ad26.COV2.S at low or high dose, single or two shots; roughly five received placebo; per-sample allocation not given. Following the first vaccine or placebo injection, samples were taken on day 63. Using immunoSEQ multiplex PCR, the repertoire was profiled, and TCRdb retains in-frame clones only, with some absent. The sample contains about 470,000 clones, 90% of which appear only once. This specimen was peripheral blood, taken in a trial of Ad26.COV2.S vaccine versus placebo. The receptor set was obtained from a person aged 18-65 years who received the Ad26.COV2.S COVID-19 vaccine or a placebo.

The chain is built from TRBV5-1 and TRBJ2-1; no firm D call. The ends were cut back, 1 base at V and 9 bases at J, with 11 bases in the middle. The CDR3 loop spans 13 amino acids. The germline gives CDR1 SGHRS, CDR2 YFSETQ. The DNA for the CDR3 is TGCGCCAGCAGCTTGAGACACGTTCCTGAGCAGTTCTTC. It specifies CASSLRHVPEQFF. The full variable domain, completed using reference TRBV5-1 and TRBJ2-1, is KAGVTQTPRYLIKTRGQQVTLSCSPISGHRSVSWYQQTPGQGLQFLFEYFSETQRNKGNFPGRFSGRQFSNSRSEMNVSTLELGDSALYLCASSLRHVPEQFFGPGTRLTVL.

The chain uses TRBV23-1 and TRBJ2-7, with D possibly being TRBD1 or TRBD2 (5 bases each). TRBV23-1 is an ORF for which the function is uncertain. The V end lost 4 bases, the J end lost 3 bases, and 13 bases lay between the germline ends. There are 14 residues in the CDR3. The CDR3 DNA reads as TGCGCCAGCAGTCTTGGGGGACCGTACTACGAGCAGTACTTC. Protein: CASSLGGPYYEQYF.

The chain is built from TRBV28 and TRBJ2-2; 9 bases fit TRBD2. There are 15 residues in the CDR3. V lost 5 bases, J lost 4 bases, and 5 bases stayed unmatched. Germline CDR1 is MDHEN and CDR2 is SYDVKM. The CDR3 is CASSLPSGITGELFF. DNA for the CDR3: TGTGCCAGCAGTCTTCCTAGCGGGATCACCGGGGAGCTGTTTTTT.

The V and J genes are TRBV6-1 and TRBJ2-7; D possibly corresponds to TRBD1 (6 bases). Trimming cost V 1 base and J 3 bases, with 10 bases left between them. In germline, CDR1 is MNHNS, CDR2 SASEGT. CDR3 length: 14 residues. The CDR3 DNA reads as TGTGCCAGCAGTGAAGTCGGACAGCTCTACGAGCAGTACTTC. Translated: CASSEVGQLYEQYF.

The rearrangement joins TRBV5-1 to TRBJ2-2; 7 positions agree with TRBD2. The junction had 5 bases not matched to a gene; V was cut back by 0 bases and J by 0 bases. The CDR3 length is 17 residues. Germline V lookup: CDR1 SGHRS, CDR2 YFSETQ. The CDR3 DNA reads as TGCGCCAGCAGCTTGGCCGAGGGACTACCGAACACCGGGGAGCTGTTTTTT. This codes for CASSLAEGLPNTGELFF.

This rearrangement joins TRBV14 to TRBJ2-1; no clear D. The CDR3 spans 19 residues. Germline V lookup: CDR1 SGHDN, CDR2 FVKESK. V was trimmed by 0 bases and J by 4 bases, leaving 22 bases between them. CDR3 amino acids: CASSQDLGVAREAYNEQFF. CDR3 nucleotides: TGTGCCAGCAGCCAAGATCTCGGTGTAGCCAGAGAGGCATACAATGAGCAGTTCTTC.